Sequencing of this TCR beta chain was carried out in a study of blood T cell repertoires in COVID-19. At the level of the study: Samples taken during acute and convalescent COVID-19 were collected in the United States, Italy and Spain. T cells, B-cell-depleted T cells, or PBMCs supplied cDNA or gDNA.

The authors' processing: By means of reference gene primer amplification, nucleated cell counts were estimated. TCRdb keeps only in-frame clones here, not all; method: immunoSEQ multiplex PCR. That table is the source of V, J and clone size, and D and trimming were worked out from the DNA. The top ten clones hold 8.6% of a sample with 110,000 to 150,000 clones, 60% to 80% of them seen once. In germline, CDR1 is SGHDT, CDR2 YYEEEE. CDR3 size: 17 residues. Between the trimmed V and J ends, which lost 2 bases and 2 bases, there was a span of 19 bases. The origin of this receptor is a middle-aged man with active or convalescent COVID-19. This rearrangement joins TRBV5-6 to TRBJ1-2, with D perhaps TRBD1 (6 bases). The sample was peripheral blood. CDR3 region: CASSLQYAGTSNYGYTF. As DNA, the CDR3 is TGTGCCAGCAGCTTACAGTATGCCGGGACATCGAACTATGGCTACACCTTC. Full variable domain (remainder filled in from reference TRBV5-6 and TRBJ1-2): DAGVTQSPTHLIKTRGQQVTLRCSPKSGHDTVSWYQQALGQGPQFIFQYYEEEERQRGNFPDRFSGHQFPNYSSELNVNALLLGDSALYLCASSLQYAGTSNYGYTFGSGTRLTVV.